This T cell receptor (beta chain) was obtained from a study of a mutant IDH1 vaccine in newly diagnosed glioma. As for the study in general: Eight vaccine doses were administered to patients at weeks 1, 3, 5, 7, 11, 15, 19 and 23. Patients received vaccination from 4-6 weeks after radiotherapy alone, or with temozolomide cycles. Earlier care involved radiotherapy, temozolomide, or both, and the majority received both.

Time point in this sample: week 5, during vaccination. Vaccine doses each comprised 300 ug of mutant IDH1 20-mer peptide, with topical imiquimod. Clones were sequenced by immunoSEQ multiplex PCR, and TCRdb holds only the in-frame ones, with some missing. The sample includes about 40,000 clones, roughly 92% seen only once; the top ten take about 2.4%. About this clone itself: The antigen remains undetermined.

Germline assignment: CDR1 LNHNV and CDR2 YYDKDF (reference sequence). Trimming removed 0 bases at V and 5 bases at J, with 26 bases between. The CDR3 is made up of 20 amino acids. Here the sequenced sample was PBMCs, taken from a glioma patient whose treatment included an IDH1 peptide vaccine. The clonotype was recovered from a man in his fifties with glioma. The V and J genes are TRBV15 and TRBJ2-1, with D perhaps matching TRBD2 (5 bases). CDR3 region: CATSRDFSRSLGGTNNEQFF. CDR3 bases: TGTGCCACCAGCAGAGATTTTTCTCGGAGTCTCGGAGGAACTAACAATGAGCAGTTCTTC.